These T cell receptor beta chains were read from a single sample in a study of T cells after yellow fever vaccination. One entry per CDR3 protein results from TCRdb running MiXCR on the 5' RACE reads. This sample has approximately 96,000 distinct CDR3 sequences, with roughly 10% found just once. This sample comprised CD8+ T cells not binding an NS4B(214-222) dextramer, sorted from PBMCs, obtained approximately 16 days after the first yellow fever vaccination. Every receptor here comes from a man between 18 and 29 years old who received the YFV17D yellow fever vaccine. CDR3s include the opening cysteine and the closing phenylalanine or tryptophan. The D gene is left open where the match is weak. Rows give clone size only sometimes, using once, few, many, or a class for an expanded clone.

>TRBV2|TRBJ2-3|many|NA
CASSLELSTDTQYF
TGTGCCAGCAGTTTGGAGCTGAGCACAGATACGCAGTATTTT
>TRBV4-1|TRBJ1-3|few|NA
CASSSEPFSGNTIYF
TGCGCCAGCAGCTCCGAACCCTTCTCTGGAAACACCATATATTTT
>TRBV19|TRBJ1-6|NA|NA
CASRIAGVRSPLHF
TGTGCCAGTCGGATCGCGGGGGTCCGGTCACCCCTCCACTTT
>TRBV6-1|TRBJ1-5|NA|NA
CASRQARSQPQHF
TGTGCCAGCAGACAAGCCAGGTCTCAGCCCCAGCATTTT
>TRBV18|TRBJ2-1|NA|NA
CASSPAGVSYNEQFF
TGTGCCAGCTCACCGGCCGGGGTCTCCTACAATGAGCAGTTCTTC
>TRBV29-1|TRBJ2-1|NA|NA
CSVGLDYNEQFF
TGCAGCGTTGGGCTTGACTACAATGAGCAGTTCTTC
>TRBV7-9|TRBJ2-5|NA|NA
CASSGSWGETQYF
TGTGCCAGCAGTGGGAGCTGGGGAGAGACCCAGTACTTC
>TRBV4-1|TRBJ1-6|NA|NA
CASSPSQTYKSPLHF
TGCGCCAGCAGCCCTTCCCAGACCTATAAGTCACCCCTCCACTTT
>TRBV14|TRBJ2-1|few|TRBD1
CASSPGQGRNEQFF
TGTGCCAGCAGCCCGGGACAGGGGAGAAATGAGCAGTTCTTC
>TRBV5-6|TRBJ1-1|NA|NA
CASSPTGNPEAFF
TGTGCCAGCAGCCCTACTGGGAACCCTGAAGCTTTCTTT
>TRBV5-1|TRBJ2-6|few|NA
CASSSVRDSISSGANVLTF
TGCGCCAGCAGCAGCGTCAGGGATTCCATAAGCTCTGGGGCCAACGTCCTGACTTTC
>TRBV7-2|TRBJ2-1|few|TRBD1
CASSWTGGSYNEQFF
TGTGCCAGCAGCTGGACAGGGGGCTCCTACAATGAGCAGTTCTTC
>TRBV4-3|TRBJ2-7|few|TRBD1
CASSPFLDRGLYEQYF
TGCGCCAGCAGCCCATTCTTGGACAGGGGGCTCTACGAGCAGTACTTC
>TRBV2|TRBJ2-3|many|NA
CASSEALVYSTDTQYF
TGTGCCAGCAGTGAAGCGCTGGTCTATAGCACAGATACGCAGTATTTT
>TRBV4-3|TRBJ1-2|few|NA
CASSQAAGLVGTF
TGCGCCAGCAGCCAAGCGGCCGGATTAGTTGGCACCTTC
>TRBV19|TRBJ1-5|NA|NA
CASSMQNQPQHF
TGTGCCAGTAGTATGCAGAATCAGCCCCAGCATTTT
>TRBV19|TRBJ2-7|few|NA
CATGAPQDQQYF
TGTGCCACTGGGGCCCCACAGGACCAGCAGTACTTC
>TRBV11-2|TRBJ2-2|NA|NA
CASSLDQLDTTGELFF
TGTGCCAGCAGCTTAGATCAGTTAGACACCACCGGGGAGCTGTTTTTT
>TRBV6-5|TRBJ1-1|few|NA
CASSTAAEAFF
TGTGCCAGCAGTACAGCGGCTGAAGCTTTCTTT
>TRBV3-1|TRBJ2-3|NA|TRBD2
CASSLLEAGESTDTQYF
TGTGCCAGCAGCCTGTTGGAAGCGGGGGAAAGCACAGATACGCAGTATTTT
>TRBV3-1|TRBJ2-5|few|NA
CASSISRRFEETQYF
TGTGCCAGCAGTATCTCCCGTCGGTTCGAAGAGACCCAGTACTTC
>TRBV20-1|TRBJ1-1|many|NA
CSASDRLNTEAFF
TGCAGTGCTTCAGACAGGCTGAACACTGAAGCTTTCTTT
>TRBV3-1|TRBJ2-5|NA|NA
CASSQDGTQYF
TGTGCCAGCAGCCAAGATGGGACCCAGTACTTC
>TRBV12-3/TRBV12-4|TRBJ1-5|few|TRBD1
CASSFEGAGNQPQHF
TGTGCCAGCAGTTTCGAGGGGGCCGGCAATCAGCCCCAGCATTTT
>TRBV5-5|TRBJ2-5|few|NA
CASSLGLDRRETQYF
TGTGCCAGCAGCTTGGGGCTAGATCGTAGAGAGACCCAGTACTTC
>TRBV11-2|TRBJ1-5|NA|NA
CASSITQGWQPQHF
TGTGCCAGCAGCATAACACAGGGTTGGCAGCCCCAGCATTTT
>TRBV4-1|TRBJ2-3|NA|NA
CASRHLPRTDTHYF
TGCGCCAGCAGACACCTCCCAAGGACAGATACGCATTATTTT
>TRBV27|TRBJ2-1|few|TRBD2
CAVHSGGAGNEQFF
TGTGCCGTTCATAGCGGGGGGGCCGGTAATGAGCAGTTCTTC
>TRBV27|TRBJ2-2|few|NA
CASSFPGAYTGELFF
TGTGCCAGCAGTTTTCCGGGGGCGTACACCGGGGAGCTGTTTTTT
>TRBV24-1|TRBJ1-1|few|NA
CATSDLTPSVITEAFF
TGTGCCACCAGTGATCTAACCCCGTCCGTGATCACTGAAGCTTTCTTT
>TRBV6-4|TRBJ2-2|NA|TRBD2
CASSSPPGLAGGPPPTGELFF
TGTGCCAGCAGCTCCCCGCCGGGACTAGCGGGGGGCCCACCTCCCACCGGGGAGCTGTTTTTT
>TRBV6-2/TRBV6-3|TRBJ2-1|NA|NA
CASSYGWTTYNEQFF
TGTGCCAGCAGTTACGGTTGGACAACCTACAATGAGCAGTTCTTC
>TRBV12-3/TRBV12-4|TRBJ1-2|few|NA
CASSLDSTALWGGYTF
TGTGCCAGCAGTTTAGATTCGACGGCCTTGTGGGGTGGCTACACCTTC
>TRBV27|TRBJ2-7|few|TRBD2
CASSLHLAGRGEQYF
TGTGCCAGCAGTTTACACCTAGCGGGTCGCGGCGAGCAGTACTTC
>TRBV29-1|TRBJ2-1|NA|TRBD2
CSVEGQPRGESDNEQFF
TGCAGCGTTGAAGGCCAACCTCGGGGGGAATCGGACAATGAGCAGTTCTTC
>TRBV4-1|TRBJ1-1|few|NA
CASSQPNKGLLNTEAFF
TGCGCCAGCAGCCAACCAAACAAGGGACTGCTGAACACTGAAGCTTTCTTT
>TRBV6-2/TRBV6-3|TRBJ2-1|few|NA
CASSYGYNEQFF
TGTGCCAGCAGTTACGGCTACAATGAGCAGTTCTTC
>TRBV11-2|TRBJ2-7|few|NA
CASSPTGKYEQYF
TGTGCCAGCAGCCCCACAGGGAAGTACGAGCAGTACTTC
>TRBV9|TRBJ1-1|few|NA
CASSWGETGFGTEAFF
TGTGCCAGCAGCTGGGGGGAGACGGGTTTCGGCACTGAAGCTTTCTTT
>TRBV12-3/TRBV12-4|TRBJ2-1|few|TRBD2
CASSSRGGLTYNEQFF
TGTGCCAGCAGTTCGCGGGGGGGGCTGACCTACAATGAGCAGTTCTTC
>TRBV3-1|TRBJ1-2|NA|NA
CASSLTRPPGNYGYTF
TGTGCCAGCAGCCTAACAAGACCGCCCGGGAACTATGGCTACACCTTC
>TRBV4-1|TRBJ2-1|many|TRBD2
CASSQDAGGYNEQFF
TGCGCCAGCAGTCAAGATGCGGGGGGGTACAATGAGCAGTTCTTC
>TRBV18|TRBJ2-3|few|NA
CASSPLVGLGGTDTQYF
TGTGCCAGCTCACCACTCGTGGGCCTAGGAGGCACAGATACGCAGTATTTT
>TRBV4-3|TRBJ2-3|many|NA
CASSQDGGSGTDTQYF
TGCGCCAGCAGCCAAGACGGCGGGTCTGGCACAGATACGCAGTATTTT
>TRBV5-6|TRBJ2-1|many|NA
CASSSPDNEQFF
TGTGCCAGCAGCTCGCCCGACAATGAGCAGTTCTTC
>TRBV6-2/TRBV6-3|TRBJ2-3|NA|TRBD2
CASSYETERGASDTQYF
TGTGCCAGCAGTTACGAGACGGAGCGGGGGGCGTCGGATACGCAGTATTTT
>TRBV20-1|TRBJ1-5|few|NA
CSAILGPNSNQPQHF
TGCAGTGCTATCCTGGGACCTAATAGCAATCAGCCCCAGCATTTT
>TRBV6-2/TRBV6-3|TRBJ2-7|few|NA
CASIGTTDYEQYF
TGTGCCAGCATCGGAACCACGGACTACGAGCAGTACTTC
>TRBV7-6|TRBJ2-5|few|TRBD2
CASSLGQRGAPTQYF
TGTGCCAGCAGCTTAGGCCAGCGGGGGGCCCCCACCCAGTACTTC
>TRBV7-8|TRBJ1-5|NA|NA
CASSLGSRVDQPQHF
TGTGCCAGCAGCTTAGGGTCCAGGGTCGATCAGCCCCAGCATTTT
>TRBV27|TRBJ2-2|NA|TRBD1
CASTQGAHTGELFF
TGTGCCAGTACACAGGGGGCGCACACCGGGGAGCTGTTTTTT